Listed here are 18 T cell receptor beta chains from one sample, sequenced in a study of T-cell reconstitution after alpha-beta-depleted transplantation in children. The TCRbeta library incorporated unique molecular identifiers. TCRdb reanalysed the PCR reads using MiXCR and keeps one entry per CDR3 protein. The sample contains about 580,000 distinct CDR3 sequences, roughly 23% of which appear only once. Sequences were derived from PBMCs, mostly from graft donor cells, sampled 360 days after TCRalphabeta/CD19-depleted stem cell transplant. These receptors all come from a boy in the first two years of life who had a stem cell transplant for acute myeloid leukemia, so the T cells may come from the graft donor.

This clonotype was recorded a few times. J is TRBJ2-3 and V is TRBV24-1; D is possibly TRBD2 (6 bases). This CDR3 spans 14 amino acids. Germline CDR1 is KGHDR and CDR2 is SFDVKD. Trimming shortened V by 5 bases and J by 0 bases, and 8 bases separated the two germline ends. In nucleotides, the CDR3 is TGTGCCACCAGTGGGAGGGGCAGCACAGATACGCAGTATTTT. Protein sequence: CATSGRGSTDTQYF.

The chain couples TRBV10-2 to TRBJ2-3, with 12 bases lining up with TRBD2. The CDR3 is 14 residues long. After removal of 10 bases from V and 3 bases from J, the junction contained 5 bases not matched to a gene. Germline CDR1 is WSHSY and CDR2 is SAAADI. The CDR3 sequence is CATETSGGTDTQYF. In DNA, the CDR3 is TGCGCCACAGAGACTAGCGGGGGTACAGATACGCAGTATTTT.

This clonotype has just a few counts. V is TRBV4-2 and J is TRBJ1-4; 8 nucleotides match TRBD1. After removal of 4 bases from V and 2 bases from J, the junction contained 9 bases not matched to a gene. CDR1 and CDR2 from the germline V gene are LGHNA and YNFKEQ. The CDR3 length is 17 residues. The CDR3 sequence: CASSRQGHPGTNEKLFF. CDR3 sequence (DNA): TGTGCCAGCAGCCGACAGGGGCACCCCGGGACTAATGAAAAACTGTTTTTT.

The chain uses TRBV29-1 and TRBJ1-1; 9 positions agree with TRBD1. The germline V gene has CDR1 SQVTM and CDR2 ANQGSEA. J lost 5 bases, V lost 4 bases, and 5 bases had no gene match. The CDR3 has 13 amino acids. DNA of the CDR3: TGCAGCGTTGCTAGACAGGGGGATACTGAAGCTTTCTTT. Translated, it gives CSVARQGDTEAFF.

The chain uses TRBV7-8 and TRBJ2-7; D is possibly TRBD1 or TRBD2 (6 bases each). Germline V lookup: CDR1 SGHVS, CDR2 FQNEAQ. The CDR3 totals 16 residues. V lost 3 bases to trimming and J lost 0 bases, with 15 bases between them. CDR3 DNA sequence: TGTGCCAGCAGCTTTACAGGGACGACTAGCTCCTACGAGCAGTACTTC. Protein: CASSFTGTTSSYEQYF.

The chain combines TRBV7-2 with TRBJ2-3; D may match TRBD1 or TRBD2 (5 bases each). V was pared by 5 bases and J by 4 bases, with 16 bases between. The germline V gene has CDR1 SGHTA and CDR2 FQGNSA. This CDR3 is built from 15 residues. The DNA for the CDR3 is TGTGCCAGCAGCCCAACCGGGACCAGCCCAGATACGCAGTATTTT. Amino acid sequence: CASSPTGTSPDTQYF.

The chain employs TRBV15 and TRBJ2-3, with 8 bases lining up with TRBD2. J lost 2 bases, V lost 5 bases, and 9 bases had no gene match. CDR1 and CDR2 (germline): LNHNV, YYDKDF (reference sequence). The CDR3 sequence is 16 residues long. CDR3 nucleotide sequence: TGTGCCACCAGCGGCGAACTAGCGGAATACACAGATACGCAGTATTTT. Protein sequence: CATSGELAEYTDTQYF.

The V gene is TRBV7-2, the J gene TRBJ1-6; D may be TRBD1 (6 bases). Trimming cost V 5 bases and J 9 bases, with 17 bases left between them. The V gene's germline CDR1 is SGHTA and CDR2 FQGNSA. This CDR3 is built from 15 residues. The CDR3 loop is CASSEPQGGGSPLHF. In DNA, the CDR3 is TGTGCCAGCAGCGAACCACAGGGCGGCGGTTCACCCCTCCACTTT.

The V and J genes are TRBV15 and TRBJ2-1; 12 bases are shared with TRBD2. Germline CDR1 LNHNV, CDR2 YYDKDF (reference sequence). J lost 8 bases, V lost 0 bases, and 8 bases had no gene match. This CDR3 contains 17 residues. The CDR3 DNA sequence: TGTGCCACCAGCAGAGATGAGGCTAGCGGGGGGGCCGATGAGCAGTTCTTC. Its protein is CATSRDEASGGADEQFF.

The rearrangement uses TRBV5-1 and TRBJ1-1; D gene uncertain. Germline V gene sequence: CDR1 SGHRS, CDR2 YFSETQ. V lost 6 bases to trimming and J lost 3 bases, with 9 bases between them. CDR3 length: 12 amino acids. The CDR3 DNA is TGCGCCAGCACCTCAAAGGACACTGAAGCTTTCTTT. Protein product: CASTSKDTEAFF.

This chain uses TRBV6-1 with TRBJ2-3, with 13 bases identical to TRBD2. Per germline, CDR1 MNHNS and CDR2 SASEGT. The length of the CDR3 is 14 residues. J gave up 4 bases and V 7 bases, and 2 bases lay outside the gene matches. CDR3 amino acids: CASTGTSGADTQYF. In DNA form, the CDR3 reads TGTGCCAGCACCGGGACTAGCGGGGCAGATACGCAGTATTTT.

At least ten counts were recorded for this clonotype. The chain combines TRBV5-6 with TRBJ1-2; D not certain. V lost 1 base, J lost 4 bases, and 11 bases lay in between. The CDR3 length is 14 residues. The germline V gene encodes CDR1 SGHDT and CDR2 YYEEEE. The CDR3 sequence is CASSLMQEPYGYTF. The CDR3 DNA reads as TGTGCCAGCAGCTTGATGCAGGAGCCCTATGGCTACACCTTC.

The rearrangement links TRBV4-1 to TRBJ2-2, with D perhaps assigned TRBD1 or TRBD2 (5 bases each). Germline V gene lookup returns CDR1 MGHRA and CDR2 YSYEKL. The germline V and J ends were trimmed by 1 base and 7 bases, with 19 bases remaining between them. This CDR3 region has 17 residues. The CDR3 DNA follows: TGCGCCAGCAGCCAAGGTCTACGGGGCCTAGGTGTCGGGGAGCTGTTTTTT. Protein product: CASSQGLRGLGVGELFF.

This clonotype was picked up many times. The chain couples TRBV12-3 or TRBV12-4 to TRBJ2-5; D is perhaps TRBD2 (5 bases). V was trimmed by 3 bases and J by 4 bases, leaving 15 bases between them. This CDR3 comprises 15 residues. As DNA, the CDR3 is TGTGCCAGCAGTTTCCTCGGAGGAAAGGGAGAGACCCAGTACTTC. Its protein is CASSFLGGKGETQYF.

V gene TRBV7-9 combines with J gene TRBJ2-1, with D perhaps matching TRBD1 (5 bases). In germline, CDR1 is SEHNR, CDR2 FQNEAQ (reference sequence). The V gene lost 5 bases and the J gene lost 6 bases, with 11 bases spanning the gap. The CDR3 spans 13 residues. Here the CDR3 reads CASSVDQGNEQFF. The DNA for the CDR3 is TGTGCCAGCAGCGTCGACCAGGGCAATGAGCAGTTCTTC.

Ten or more counts support this clonotype. J is TRBJ1-6 and V is TRBV6-1, with D uncertain. CDR1 MNHNS and CDR2 SASEGT come from the germline V gene. Trimming pared 5 bases from V and 7 bases from J, leaving 12 bases between. The length of the CDR3 is 14 residues. The CDR3 DNA reads as TGTGCCAGCAGTCCGGACCCCGGCAATTCACCCCTCCACTTT. It yields the protein CASSPDPGNSPLHF.

This clonotype was recorded a few times. This chain uses TRBV20-1 with TRBJ1-5, with 7 positions matching TRBD1. Per the germline V gene, CDR1 is DFQATT and CDR2 is SNEGSKA (reference sequence). This CDR3 comprises 14 residues. V lost 6 bases, J lost 2 bases, and 7 bases stayed unmatched. The CDR3 coding sequence is TGCAGTGCCCGTACAGGGGTGGGCAATCAGCCCCAGCATTTT. It translates to CSARTGVGNQPQHF.

This clonotype appeared many times. The chain combines TRBV29-1 with TRBJ2-5; D uncertain. The CDR3 loop spans 10 amino acids. The germline V gene encodes CDR1 SQVTM and CDR2 ANQGSEA. V was cut by 6 bases and J by 3 bases, with 5 bases left in between. The CDR3 region has the DNA TGCAGCGTGGCGGAAGAGACCCAGTACTTC. Translated: CSVAEETQYF.